This TCR beta chain was found in a study of shared clonotypes between healthy human individuals. Whole-study findings and limits: Non-shared clonotypes had lower generation probabilities than those shared by all four donors.

The deep-level immunoSEQ assay was used. Measured with immunoSEQ multiplex PCR; TCRdb has only the in-frame clones, and not every one. In the table there are approximately 2,300,000 clones, around 93% of which are singletons. As for this clone: Its cognate antigen is unknown.

Donors comprised healthy HIV-negative adults lacking recent acute infections or vaccinations. Germline CDR1 is LNHDA and CDR2 is SQIVND (reference sequence). The CDR3 extends over 15 amino acids. Trimming cost V 7 bases and J 6 bases, with 21 bases left between them. This TCR derives from a man younger than 30 in good health. Some clones in this sample may be carry-over from other donors' samples. The specimen sequenced was naive CD4+ T cells from PBMCs. Documented subset: CD45RA+ positively selected. V usage is TRBV19 and J usage is TRBJ1-2; weak D call: TRBD1 (5 bases). Here the CDR3 DNA reads TGTGCCAGTACCTTCCCTACGGGACTAGGAAATGGCTACACCTTC. The encoded protein is CASTFPTGLGNGYTF.